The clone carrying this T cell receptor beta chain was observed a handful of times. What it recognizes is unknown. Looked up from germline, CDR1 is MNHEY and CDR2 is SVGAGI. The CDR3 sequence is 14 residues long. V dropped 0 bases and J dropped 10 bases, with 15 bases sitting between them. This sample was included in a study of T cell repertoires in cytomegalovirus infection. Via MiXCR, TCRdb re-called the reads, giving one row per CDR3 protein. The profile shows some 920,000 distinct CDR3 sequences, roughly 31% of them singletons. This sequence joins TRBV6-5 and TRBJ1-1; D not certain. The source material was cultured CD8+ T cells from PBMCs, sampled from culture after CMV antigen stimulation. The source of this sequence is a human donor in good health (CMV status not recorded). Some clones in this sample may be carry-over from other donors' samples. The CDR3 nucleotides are TGTGCCAGCAGTTACTCGAAAAGCCCCCTTTCAGCTTTCTTT. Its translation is CASSYSKSPLSAFF.